The rows below give T cell receptor beta chains drawn from one sample of a study of blood T cell repertoires in COVID-19. TCRdb keeps only in-frame clones here, not all; method: immunoSEQ multiplex PCR. The data show tens of thousands of clones, 80% to 90% seen once. Specimen: peripheral blood. Source of these receptors: a woman older than 75 with COVID-19, enrolled during active disease. CDR3s include the opening cysteine and the closing phenylalanine or tryptophan. D genes are given only for firm matches.

d_gene: .; v_gene: TRBV19; j_gene: TRBJ1-2; CDR3aa: CASNPGGLEGYGYTF
d_gene: TRBD2; v_gene: TRBV27; j_gene: TRBJ2-3; CDR3aa: CASSFVWRETDTQYF
d_gene: .; v_gene: TRBV7-2; j_gene: TRBJ1-5; CDR3aa: CASSLNGRGNNQPQHF
d_gene: .; v_gene: TRBV7-2; j_gene: TRBJ2-2; CDR3aa: CASSIQRSRATGELFF
d_gene: .; v_gene: TRBV3-1/TRBV3-2; j_gene: TRBJ1-1; CDR3aa: CASSQGPLARVNTEAFF
d_gene: TRBD1; v_gene: TRBV6-5; j_gene: TRBJ1-1; CDR3aa: CASSYSTGGTEAFF
d_gene: .; v_gene: TRBV2; j_gene: TRBJ1-1; CDR3aa: CASTLRDSNTEAFF
d_gene: TRBD1; v_gene: TRBV7-9; j_gene: TRBJ1-4; CDR3aa: CASSFYRGLTNEKLFF
d_gene: .; v_gene: TRBV30; j_gene: TRBJ2-2; CDR3aa: CAWSAGIGELFF
d_gene: .; v_gene: TRBV11-2; j_gene: TRBJ1-2; CDR3aa: CASSLTRGTNYGYTF
d_gene: .; v_gene: TRBV9; j_gene: TRBJ1-2; CDR3aa: CASSVVGGTGYTF
d_gene: .; v_gene: TRBV30; j_gene: TRBJ1-1; CDR3aa: CAWNGVHTEAFF
d_gene: TRBD1; v_gene: TRBV5-1; j_gene: TRBJ1-2; CDR3aa: CASSPGGTEAAGYTF
d_gene: TRBD1; v_gene: TRBV30; j_gene: TRBJ2-7; CDR3aa: CAWSSRDRNSYEQYF
d_gene: TRBD1; v_gene: TRBV6-5; j_gene: TRBJ1-2; CDR3aa: CASSSPGQLNYGYTF
d_gene: TRBD1; v_gene: TRBV6-2/TRBV6-3; j_gene: TRBJ1-1; CDR3aa: CASSYGDSLRTEAFF
d_gene: TRBD2; v_gene: TRBV11-2; j_gene: TRBJ2-5; CDR3aa: CASSFGGVETQYF
d_gene: TRBD2; v_gene: TRBV19; j_gene: TRBJ2-7; CDR3aa: CASTISGGAYEQYF
d_gene: .; v_gene: TRBV2; j_gene: TRBJ1-5; CDR3aa: CASSPPRLSNQPQHF
d_gene: .; v_gene: TRBV5-6; j_gene: TRBJ2-1; CDR3aa: CASSPTGDEQFF